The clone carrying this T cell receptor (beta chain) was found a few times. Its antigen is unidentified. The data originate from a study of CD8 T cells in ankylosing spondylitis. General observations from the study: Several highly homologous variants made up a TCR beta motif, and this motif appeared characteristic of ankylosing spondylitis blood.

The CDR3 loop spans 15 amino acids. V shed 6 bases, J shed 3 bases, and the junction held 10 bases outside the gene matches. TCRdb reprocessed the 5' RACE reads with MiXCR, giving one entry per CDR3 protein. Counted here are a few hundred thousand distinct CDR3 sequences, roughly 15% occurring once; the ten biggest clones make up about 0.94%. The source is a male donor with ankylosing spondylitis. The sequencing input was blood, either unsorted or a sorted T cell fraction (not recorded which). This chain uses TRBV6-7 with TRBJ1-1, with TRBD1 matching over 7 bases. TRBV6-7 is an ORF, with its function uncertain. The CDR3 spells CASRPDREGDTEAFF. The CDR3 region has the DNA TGTGCCAGCAGGCCAGACAGGGAGGGGGACACTGAAGCTTTCTTT.